The clone carrying this T cell receptor beta chain was observed a few times. V lost 1 base and J lost 1, with 5 bases in between. Germline CDR1 reads MNHNS; CDR2 reads SASEGT. The CDR3 extends over 15 amino acids. Donors had nominal health at sampling but likely had unrecorded immune exposures. The data derive from a study of cytomegalovirus exposure and HLA in healthy donors. The PCR made use of 60 Vbeta and 13 Jbeta primers. Generated by immunoSEQ multiplex PCR, the TCRdb table keeps only in-frame clones and is missing some. The profile shows over 110,000 clones, 65% to 85% of them singletons. Sequencing was done on a sample of PBMCs. The clonotype originates from a male donor in good health and CMV-seronegative. This rearrangement joins TRBV6-1 to TRBJ2-6; no firm D call. The CDR3 sequence is CASSEGASGANVLTF. The CDR3 DNA follows: TGTGCCAGCAGTGAAGGCGCGTCTGGGGCCAACGTCCTGACTTTC.